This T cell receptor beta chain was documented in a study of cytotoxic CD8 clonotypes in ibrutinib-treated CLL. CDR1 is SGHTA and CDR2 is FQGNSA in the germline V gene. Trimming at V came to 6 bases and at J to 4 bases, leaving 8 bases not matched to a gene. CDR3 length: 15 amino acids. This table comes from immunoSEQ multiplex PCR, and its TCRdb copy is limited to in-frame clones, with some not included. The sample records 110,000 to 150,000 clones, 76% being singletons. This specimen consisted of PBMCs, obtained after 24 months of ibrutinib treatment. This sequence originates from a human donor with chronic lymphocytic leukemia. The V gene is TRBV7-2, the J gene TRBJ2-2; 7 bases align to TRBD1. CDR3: CASSYGTAATGELFF. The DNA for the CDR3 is TGTGCCAGCAGTTACGGGACAGCCGCCACCGGGGAGCTGTTTTTT.